This TCR beta chain was recovered during a study of OX40 agonist ivuxolimab in advanced cancers. The overall study: Recorded diagnoses for dose-escalation patients were hepatocellular carcinoma, melanoma, renal cell or head and neck cancer.

The assay was immunoSEQ multiplex PCR, and TCRdb's table has in-frame clones only and misses some. The table includes about 84,000 clones, roughly 87% detected once. V shed 3 bases and J 3 bases; nucleotides not matched to a gene: 2. Germline lookup yields CDR1 MNHEY and CDR2 SMNVEV (reference sequence). The CDR3 is made up of 13 amino acids. The rearrangement links TRBV27 to TRBJ2-7; TRBD1 agrees at 7 bases. The source of this sequence is an adult with an advanced solid tumor such as melanoma, head and neck, liver or kidney cancer. The material was CD4+ or CD8+ T cells sorted from blood, obtained in a trial of the OX40 agonist ivuxolimab. The DNA for the CDR3 is TGTGCCAGCAGTTTCCGGGACAGCTACGAGCAGTACTTC. As protein: CASSFRDSYEQYF.